Following are 25 T cell receptor beta chains from one sample sequenced in a study of blood T cell repertoires in COVID-19. Clones were sequenced by immunoSEQ multiplex PCR, and TCRdb holds only the in-frame ones, with some missing. The sample shows roughly 670,000 clones, around 90% of them seen only once. Sequenced: peripheral blood. These receptors came from a woman aged 18-29 years with acute or convalescent COVID-19.

The chain is built from TRBV18 and TRBJ2-7, with 9 bases matching TRBD1. The junction had 0 bases not matched to a gene; V was cut back by 5 bases and J by 1 base. Germline assignment: CDR1 KGHSH and CDR2 LQKENI. The CDR3 loop spans 13 amino acids. The CDR3 loop reads CASSGQGSYEQYF. In nucleotides, the CDR3 is TGTGCCAGCTCAGGACAGGGGTCCTACGAGCAGTACTTC. Drawing the rest from reference TRBV18 and TRBJ2-7, the complete variable domain is NAGVMQNPRHLVRRRGQEARLRCSPMKGHSHVYWYRQLPEEGLKFMVYLQKENIIDESGMPKERFSAEFPKEGPSILRIQQVVRGDSAAYFCASSGQGSYEQYFGPGTRLTVT.

In its sample, this clone was seen once. The chain employs TRBV7-9 and TRBJ1-3; TRBD1 matches at 8 bases. The germline gives CDR1 SEHNR, CDR2 FQNEAQ (reference sequence). The junction had 9 bases not matched to a gene; V was cut back by 6 bases and J by 8 bases. The CDR3 has 14 amino acids. The CDR3 reads CASSPGQGTDTIYF. CDR3 DNA: TGTGCCAGCAGTCCTGGACAGGGTACGGACACCATATATTTT.

The rearrangement links TRBV5-6 to TRBJ2-3, with D uncertain. Germline V gene data show CDR1 as SGHDT and CDR2 as YYEEEE. V lost 0 bases, J lost 7 bases, and 15 bases lay in between. The CDR3 has 15 residues. The CDR3 sequence is CASSLESWPTHTQYF. The CDR3 bases are TGTGCCAGCAGCTTGGAATCTTGGCCCACCCATACGCAGTATTTT.

The V call is TRBV9, the J call TRBJ1-1; the D gene is possibly TRBD1 (6 bases). The CDR3 sequence is 14 residues long. Trimming removed 0 bases from V and 8 bases from J, with 14 bases in between. The germline V gene has CDR1 SGDLS and CDR2 YYNGEE. The CDR3 DNA follows: TGTGCCAGCAGCGTAGTACAGGGCAGAGGGGAAGCTTTCTTT. This encodes CASSVVQGRGEAFF.

As concerns this clone: The same CDR3 can be traced to other DNA sequences in this sample. The chain recombines TRBV27 with TRBJ1-2, with TRBD1 matching 8 bases. The CDR3 runs 13 residues. V lost 3 bases, J lost 8 bases, and 5 bases stayed unmatched. Germline V gene sequence: CDR1 MNHEY, CDR2 SMNVEV (reference sequence). Written as DNA, the CDR3 is TGTGCCAGCAGTTTCCGGACAGGGCAGGGCTACACCTTC. Its protein product is CASSFRTGQGYTF.

In nucleotides, the CDR3 is TGTGCCAGCAGCCCCCGTAGCGCTTTCACAGATACGCAGTATTTT. This gives the protein CASSPRSAFTDTQYF. The V and J genes are TRBV7-2 and TRBJ2-3; D perhaps matches TRBD2 (5 bases). In germline, CDR1 is SGHTA, CDR2 FQGNSA. Trimming removed 5 bases at V and 2 bases at J, with 14 bases between. This CDR3 contains 15 residues.

The V and J genes are TRBV25-1 and TRBJ2-2, with D possibly TRBD2 on 6 matching bases. The CDR3 totals 14 residues. V gave up 1 base and J gave up 3 bases, with 6 bases separating them. Germline V lookup: CDR1 MGHDK, CDR2 SYGVNS. CDR3 nucleotide sequence: TGTGCCAGCAGTGAATGGGGGGACACCGGGGAGCTGTTTTTT. Translating it yields CASSEWGDTGELFF.

The chain is built from TRBV10-3 and TRBJ2-3, with a possible D match to TRBD2 (7 bases). CDR1 is ENHRY and CDR2 is SYGVKD in the germline V gene. This CDR3 spans 15 amino acids. V was cut by 4 bases and J by 5 bases, with 16 bases left in between. In DNA, the CDR3 is TGTGCCATCAGTGTAGGTGCGGGGGCTGTAGATACGCAGTATTTT. It encodes CAISVGAGAVDTQYF.

V and J are TRBV7-2 and TRBJ2-1; tentatively, D is TRBD2 (6 bases). Germline loops: CDR1 SGHTA, CDR2 FQGNSA. V shed 0 bases and J shed 6 bases, with 15 bases lying between them. This CDR3 comprises 16 residues. The CDR3 reads CASSLAERVLSNEQFF. Here the CDR3 DNA reads TGTGCCAGCAGCTTAGCCGAGCGGGTCCTCTCCAATGAGCAGTTCTTC.

The chain carries TRBV24-1 and TRBJ1-2, with 7 nucleotides matching TRBD1. The V gene end was trimmed by 2 bases and the J gene end by 0 bases; junction bases not matched to a gene: 11. CDR3 length equals 18 residues. CDR1 and CDR2 (germline): KGHDR, SFDVKD. The CDR3 DNA reads as TGTGCCACCAGTGATTCCAAGATCGGGACAGTGCCTAACTATGGCTACACCTTC. Protein: CATSDSKIGTVPNYGYTF.

This clone was found a few times. The rearrangement links TRBV6-4 to TRBJ2-3, with 9 bases aligning to TRBD2. The CDR3 extends over 15 amino acids. The J segment lost 8 bases and the V segment lost 2 bases, leaving 8 bases of the junction unmatched. Germline V gene sequence: CDR1 MRHNA, CDR2 SNTAGT. The CDR3 nucleotides are TGTGCCAGCAGTGACGTTAGCGGGAGCTTAGGTACGCAGTATTTT. This sequence encodes CASSDVSGSLGTQYF.

The rearrangement joins TRBV4-3 to TRBJ1-3; no clear D gene. Looked up from germline, CDR1 is LGHNA and CDR2 is YSLEER. The ends were cut back, 0 bases at V and 0 bases at J, with 12 bases in the middle. This CDR3 comprises 17 residues. The CDR3 coding sequence is TGCGCCAGCAGCCAAGATCTAGGATCTCGCTCTGGAAACACCATATATTTT. Its protein product is CASSQDLGSRSGNTIYF.

V usage is TRBV14 and J usage is TRBJ2-1; tentative D call: TRBD1 (6 bases). Germline CDR1 SGHDN, CDR2 FVKESK. V dropped 0 bases and J dropped 7 bases, with 16 bases sitting between them. This CDR3 spans 16 amino acids. The CDR3 region is CASSQDRWTANNEQFF. The CDR3 DNA follows: TGTGCCAGCAGCCAAGACCGTTGGACAGCGAATAATGAGCAGTTCTTC.

The chain couples TRBV5-5 to TRBJ1-4; a weak D match, TRBD1 (6 bases). The V gene lost 4 bases and the J gene lost 7 bases, with 23 bases spanning the gap. This CDR3 region has 17 residues. The germline gives CDR1 SGHKS, CDR2 YYEKEE (reference sequence). The CDR3 nucleotides read TGTGCCAGCAGCAAAACCTTGGGCACAGGGAACGGTGAAAAACTGTTTTTT. It specifies CASSKTLGTGNGEKLFF.

For this clone: The sample contains more than one DNA sequence encoding this CDR3. The chain employs TRBV5-1 and TRBJ1-5; D is uncertain. Trimming took off 0 bases at V and 1 base at J, with 5 bases between the two ends. The CDR3 loop spans 14 amino acids. The germline gives CDR1 SGHRS, CDR2 YFSETQ. The CDR3 region has the DNA TGCGCCAGCAGCTTGGACAGCAGCAATCAGCCCCAGCATTTT. Protein sequence: CASSLDSSNQPQHF.

Concerning this clone: Other DNA sequences of this sample code for an identical CDR3. CDR3 sequence (DNA): TGTGCCAGCAGCGCCAGCGGGGGCGCCTACAATGAGCAGTTCTTC. Translation: CASSASGGAYNEQFF. The V call is TRBV9, the J call TRBJ2-1; 8 positions match TRBD2. From germline, CDR1 is SGDLS and CDR2 YYNGEE. With 3 bases clipped from V and 2 bases from J, the junction kept 4 bases outside the gene matches. The CDR3 covers 15 residues.

The chain links TRBV4-3 to TRBJ2-3; 7 bases fit TRBD1. Germline V gene data show CDR1 as LGHNA and CDR2 as YSLEER. This CDR3 has 16 amino acids. The ends lost 2 bases at V and 1 base at J; junction bases unmatched: 6. CDR3 DNA: TGCGCCAGCAGCCAAAGGGGGCTCCGGGGCACAGATACGCAGTATTTT. It specifies CASSQRGLRGTDTQYF.

The chain uses TRBV9 and TRBJ1-1, with D unclear. The germline V and J ends were trimmed by 4 bases and 1 base, with 8 bases remaining between them. CDR3 length: 13 amino acids. Germline loops: CDR1 SGDLS, CDR2 YYNGEE. This chain's CDR3 is CASSPRWNTEAFF. The CDR3 DNA reads as TGTGCCAGCAGCCCCAGGTGGAACACTGAAGCTTTCTTT.

Here the CDR3 DNA reads TGCGCCAGCAGCTTGGAGGCGCGGGGCACCGGGGAGCTGTTTTTT. Amino acid sequence: CASSLEARGTGELFF. The chain combines TRBV5-1 with TRBJ2-2; tentatively, D is TRBD2 (6 bases). Trimming left V 0 bases short and J 4 bases short, with 10 bases between. Per the germline V gene, CDR1 is SGHRS and CDR2 is YFSETQ. This CDR3 contains 15 residues. The full variable domain, rest sourced from reference TRBV5-1 and TRBJ2-2, is KAGVTQTPRYLIKTRGQQVTLSCSPISGHRSVSWYQQTPGQGLQFLFEYFSETQRNKGNFPGRFSGRQFSNSRSEMNVSTLELGDSALYLCASSLEARGTGELFFGEGSRLTVL.

The rearrangement links TRBV19 to TRBJ2-1; 11 bases are a match to TRBD1. This CDR3 spans 16 amino acids. The V gene end was trimmed by 7 bases and the J gene end by 9 bases; junction bases not matched to a gene: 14. In germline, CDR1 is LNHDA, CDR2 SQIVND (reference sequence). CDR3 loop: CASTLKPGQGGTEQFF. The CDR3 DNA reads as TGTGCCAGTACCCTTAAACCGGGACAGGGGGGAACTGAGCAGTTCTTC.

The chain links TRBV6-2 or TRBV6-3 to TRBJ1-1; 7 bases align to TRBD1. There are 15 residues in the CDR3. Trimming removed 4 bases from V and 3 bases from J; junction bases left unmatched: 8. Germline V CDR1 and CDR2: MNHEY, SVGEGT. DNA of the CDR3: TGTGCCAGCAGTTTAACTGAGGGGGCAGACACTGAAGCTTTCTTT. It codes for CASSLTEGADTEAFF.

This clone was observed a single time. The chain carries TRBV6-6 and TRBJ2-7; TRBD1 aligns across 12 bases. This CDR3 is 15 amino acids long. V trimming: 6 bases; J trimming: 1 base; junction bases outside the gene matches: 4. Germline V CDR1 and CDR2: MNHNY, SVGAGI (reference sequence). The CDR3 coding sequence is TGTGCCAGCAGCTTGGGACAGGGGGCATCCTACGAGCAGTACTTC. Encoded protein: CASSLGQGASYEQYF.

This sequence joins TRBV7-3 and TRBJ2-7; perhaps TRBD1 as D (5 bases). From germline, CDR1 is SGHTA and CDR2 FQGTGA. The ends were cut back, 2 bases at V and 0 bases at J, with 11 bases in the middle. The CDR3 spans 15 residues. The CDR3 reads CASSLGAAVSYEQYF. The DNA of the CDR3 is TGTGCCAGCAGCTTAGGGGCGGCGGTCTCCTACGAGCAGTACTTC.

Concerning this clone: Additional DNA sequences in this sample encode the identical CDR3. This sequence joins TRBV11-2 and TRBJ2-3, with D maybe TRBD2 (7 bases). Looked up from germline, CDR1 is SGHAT and CDR2 is FQNNGV. The CDR3 covers 15 residues. Trimming took 1 base from V and 3 from J, leaving 11 bases between them. The CDR3 reads CASSLVGGRTDTQYF. CDR3 coding DNA: TGTGCCAGCAGCTTAGTGGGGGGGCGTACAGATACGCAGTATTTT.

The rearrangement uses TRBV12-5 and TRBJ1-2; 8 bases align to TRBD1. Germline-derived CDR1 and CDR2 are LGHNT and FRNRAP. The V and J ends lost 6 bases and 6 bases, in that order; junction bases with no gene match: 6. The CDR3 length is 13 residues. CDR3 protein: CASGPGTGDGYTF. As DNA, the CDR3 is TGTGCTAGTGGCCCTGGGACAGGAGATGGCTACACCTTC.